The rows below give T cell receptor beta chains drawn from one sample of a study of blood T cells in healthy people across ages. TCRdb processed the 5' RACE reads anew with MiXCR; each CDR3 protein has one entry. In the table there are some 1.4 million distinct CDR3 sequences, around two fifths of which are singletons. Sample: blood. The receptor source for this set is a woman younger than 35 in good health. Each CDR3 is given with its conserved first and last residue. The D gene is left open where the match is weak. Only some rows state a clone size, as once, few, many or a class for expanded clones.

size: few; J: TRBJ2-7; D: -; V: TRBV7-3; length: 16; DNA: TGTGCCAGCAGCTTATACCCTGGCCAGTTCTCCTACGAGCAGTACTTC; CDR3: CASSLYPGQFSYEQYF
size: many; J: TRBJ2-5; D: -; V: TRBV5-1; length: 13; DNA: TGTGCCAGCAGTGAAGTCGGTGGGGAGACCCAGTACTTC; CDR3: CASSEVGGETQYF
size: -; J: TRBJ2-7; D: TRBD2; V: TRBV28; length: 16; DNA: TGTGCCAGCAGTTTGACTAGCGGGGCCTCCTACAATGAGCAGTACTTC; CDR3: CASSLTSGASYNEQYF
size: few; J: TRBJ2-1; D: -; V: TRBV3-1; length: 16; DNA: TGTGCCAGCAGCCAAGAAGGAACGTTCGGCGGCAATGAGCAGTTCTTC; CDR3: CASSQEGTFGGNEQFF
size: -; J: TRBJ2-7; D: TRBD1; V: TRBV12-3/TRBV12-4; length: 20; DNA: TGTGCCAGCAGCAGAAACTATGGCTACACCCGGGACAGGTCTCCCTACGAGCAGTACTTC; CDR3: CASSRNYGYTRDRSPYEQYF
size: few; J: TRBJ2-3; D: -; V: TRBV7-8; length: 16; DNA: TGTGCCAGCAGCTTATGGGTGACAGCAAGCACAGATACGCAGTATTTT; CDR3: CASSLWVTASTDTQYF
size: -; J: TRBJ1-2; D: TRBD1; V: TRBV2; length: 13; DNA: TGTGCCAGCAGGGTGGGACAGGGAGGCGGCTACACCTTC; CDR3: CASRVGQGGGYTF
size: few; J: TRBJ2-1; D: TRBD2; V: TRBV7-2; length: 15; DNA: TGTGCCAGCAGCTTAGCTAGCGGGTTACAAGAGACCCAGTTCTTC; CDR3: CASSLASGLQETQFF
size: -; J: TRBJ1-6; D: -; V: TRBV12-3/TRBV12-4; length: 14; DNA: TGTGCCAGCAGCACCGCGGCCAGGCAGTCACCCCTCCACTTT; CDR3: CASSTAARQSPLHF
size: few; J: TRBJ1-4; D: -; V: TRBV9; length: 15; DNA: TGTGCCAGCAGCACCCAGGACCGACTAAATGAAAAACTGTTTTTT; CDR3: CASSTQDRLNEKLFF
size: -; J: TRBJ2-3; D: TRBD2; V: TRBV6-1; length: 15; DNA: TGTGCCAGCTTGCGGGGGGTTCTAGACACAGATACGCAGTATTTT; CDR3: CASLRGVLDTDTQYF